One sample yielded the 27 T cell receptor beta chains listed below, sequenced in a study of cytomegalovirus exposure and HLA in healthy donors. 60 Vbeta and 13 Jbeta primers were used in PCR. The protocol was immunoSEQ multiplex PCR, while the TCRdb copy is restricted to in-frame clones and leaves out a portion. The profile shows around 220,000 clones, over 75% of them singletons. Sample: PBMCs. These receptors came from a young man in good health and CMV-seronegative.

This clone appeared a few times. V gene TRBV15 combines with J gene TRBJ1-1; the D gene is possibly TRBD1 (6 bases). The germline CDR1 and CDR2 sequences are LNHNV and YYDKDF (reference sequence). CDR3 length: 16 amino acids. V lost 6 bases and J lost 0, with 17 bases in between. The CDR3: CATRPTGQFMNTEAFF. CDR3 nucleotide sequence: TGTGCCACCAGGCCTACAGGGCAGTTCATGAACACTGAAGCTTTCTTT.

This clone was seen a handful of times. The chain employs TRBV30 and TRBJ1-1; perhaps TRBD1 as D (6 bases). The CDR3 totals 15 residues. Between the trimmed V and J ends, which lost 4 bases and 7 bases, there was a span of 22 bases. CDR1 is GTSNPN and CDR2 is SVGIG in the germline V gene (reference sequence). This CDR3 reads CAWIRFRGSDNEAFF. The CDR3 DNA sequence: TGTGCCTGGATACGATTCAGGGGTTCGGATAATGAAGCTTTCTTT.

The rearrangement joins TRBV27 to TRBJ2-5; 7 bases match TRBD1. The CDR3 has 15 amino acids. The germline CDR1 and CDR2 sequences are MNHEY and SMNVEV (reference sequence). The trim removed 0 bases at V and 0 bases at J, leaving 1 base unmatched. CDR3 loop: CASSLSQGDQETQYF. CDR3 sequence (DNA): TGTGCCAGCAGTTTATCGCAGGGGGACCAAGAGACCCAGTACTTC.

V usage is TRBV28 and J usage is TRBJ1-5; the match to TRBD1 covers 11 bases. Germline V gene lookup returns CDR1 MDHEN and CDR2 SYDVKM. This CDR3 has 14 amino acids. V dropped 5 bases and J dropped 7; count of bases not matched to a gene: 4. CDR3 bases: TGTGCCAGCAGTCTGGGGACAGGGGGGCAGCCCCAGCATTTT. Protein: CASSLGTGGQPQHF. The full variable domain, completed using reference TRBV28 and TRBJ1-5, is DVKVTQSSRYLVKRTGEKVFLECVQDMDHENMFWYRQDPGLGLRLIYFSYDVKMKEKGDIPEGYSVSREKKERFSLILESASTNQTSMYLCASSLGTGGQPQHFGDGTRLSIL.

This clone was seen a single time. Compared with germline, one end of the junction differs, possibly owing to a read error. The V and J genes are TRBV7-7 and TRBJ2-7, with 9 bases that match TRBD1. Germline assignment: CDR1 SSHAT and CDR2 FNYEAQ (reference sequence). The CDR3 has 14 residues. CDR3: CASSSGQGSYEQYF. For the CDR3, the DNA is TGTGCTAGCAGCTCTGGACAGGGGTCCTACGAGCAGTACTTC.

The chain has TRBV7-8 and TRBJ2-1; D is perhaps TRBD1 (6 bases). Germline values: CDR1 SGHVS, CDR2 FQNEAQ. The CDR3 is 14 residues long. With 7 bases removed from V and 8 bases from J, the gap between germline ends came to 18 bases. This CDR3 is CASTQLQGFDEQFF. The CDR3 coding sequence is TGTGCCAGCACCCAATTACAGGGCTTCGATGAGCAGTTCTTC. Filled out from reference TRBV7-8 and TRBJ2-1, the complete variable domain reads GAGVSQSPRYKVAKRGQDVALRCDPISGHVSLFWYQQALGQGPEFLTYFQNEAQLDKSGLPSDRFFAERPEGSVSTLKIQRTQQEDSAVYLCASTQLQGFDEQFFGPGTRLTVL.

This clone was detected only a few times. The rearrangement links TRBV9 to TRBJ2-1, with no clear D. Trimming pared 0 bases from V and 0 bases from J, leaving 13 bases between. CDR1 and CDR2 from the germline V gene are SGDLS and YYNGEE. There are 17 residues in the CDR3. This chain's CDR3 is CASSVVAGLSSYNEQFF. The CDR3 DNA reads as TGTGCCAGCAGCGTAGTTGCCGGGTTGAGCTCCTACAATGAGCAGTTCTTC.

The chain recombines TRBV7-3 with TRBJ1-1; TRBD1 matches at 7 bases. Germline assignment: CDR1 SGHTA and CDR2 FQGTGA. The CDR3 has 15 residues. Trimming cost V 5 bases and J 1 base; bases outside gene matches: 7. The CDR3 DNA reads TGTGCCAGCAGCGTAGGGGGGACAGCGAACACTGAAGCTTTCTTT. It encodes CASSVGGTANTEAFF.

This clone has only one observation. The CDR3 region is CSVILFSGELFF. Here the CDR3 DNA reads TGCAGCGTTATACTGTTCTCCGGGGAGCTGTTTTTT. The chain links TRBV29-1 to TRBJ2-2; D ambiguous. The CDR3 sequence is 12 residues long. Germline V gene lookup returns CDR1 SQVTM and CDR2 ANQGSEA. V dropped 5 bases and J dropped 6 bases, with 10 bases sitting between them.

V gene TRBV6-1 combines with J gene TRBJ2-4; TRBD1 matches at 7 bases. V was clipped by 5 bases and J by 8 bases; unmatched bases: 12. The CDR3 runs 15 residues. Looked up from germline, CDR1 is MNHNS and CDR2 is SASEGT. CDR3 residues: CASSTGTARADIQYF. CDR3 bases: TGTGCCAGCAGTACTGGGACAGCCCGGGCGGACATTCAGTACTTC.

This chain uses TRBV4-3 with TRBJ2-1; 9 nucleotides align to TRBD2. This CDR3 comprises 16 residues. CDR1 LGHNA and CDR2 YSLEER come from the germline V gene. J gave up 7 bases and V 1 base, and 8 bases lay outside the gene matches. The CDR3 DNA is TGCGCCAGCAGCCAAGTAATAGCGGGAGAAGGGAATGAGCAGTTCTTC. Amino acids: CASSQVIAGEGNEQFF.

The chain recombines TRBV29-1 with TRBJ2-7; TRBD2 might be the D (6 bases). The germline gives CDR1 SQVTM, CDR2 ANQGSEA. This CDR3 has 15 amino acids. V was shortened by 6 bases and J by 6 bases, with 24 bases between the two germline ends. CDR3 DNA: TGCAGCGTCCGGACTCGACTAGTCGAATCGAGCGAGCAGTACTTC. It codes for CSVRTRLVESSEQYF.

This chain joins TRBV19 and TRBJ1-5; a weak D match, TRBD1 (5 bases). The CDR3 is 14 residues long. The germline CDR1 and CDR2 sequences are LNHDA and SQIVND (reference sequence). With 6 bases removed from V and 6 bases from J, the gap between germline ends came to 15 bases. In DNA form, the CDR3 reads TGTGCCAGTAGGACCCAGGGCTCGGGTCAGCCCCAGCATTTT. The encoded protein is CASRTQGSGQPQHF.

The chain has TRBV7-6 and TRBJ1-1, with no clear D. V was clipped by 5 bases and J by 0 bases, with 7 bases between them. Germline V gene lookup returns CDR1 SGHVS and CDR2 FNYEAQ. This CDR3 contains 13 residues. The CDR3 nucleotides read TGTGCCAGCAGCGTAACAGTGAACACTGAAGCTTTCTTT. Its translation is CASSVTVNTEAFF.

The rearrangement joins TRBV30 to TRBJ2-7, with 7 bases identical to TRBD1. Losses at the gene ends were 1 base for V and 0 bases for J; bases not matched to a gene: 9. The CDR3 is made up of 16 amino acids. CDR1 is GTSNPN, CDR2 SVGIG, per germline (reference sequence). The DNA for the CDR3 is TGTGCCTGGAGTGACCCGGGACAGCGATTCTCCTACGAGCAGTACTTC. Protein sequence: CAWSDPGQRFSYEQYF.

CDR3 nucleotides: TGTGCCAGCAGCTCTCCACAGGGGGTAGAGACCCAGTACTTC. Translated: CASSSPQGVETQYF. The J gene is TRBJ2-5, the V gene TRBV7-9; 8 bases are shared with TRBD1. Germline-derived CDR1 and CDR2 are SEHNR and FQNEAQ (reference sequence). V lost 4 bases to trimming and J lost 4 bases; unmatched junction nucleotides: 5. The CDR3 spans 14 residues. Using reference TRBV7-9 and TRBJ2-5 for the parts outside the CDR3, the full variable domain is DTGVSQNPRHKITKRGQNVTFRCDPISEHNRLYWYRQTLGQGPEFLTYFQNEAQLEKSRLLSDRFSAERPKGSFSTLEIQRTEQGDSAMYLCASSSPQGVETQYFGPGTRLLVL.

The J gene is TRBJ2-1, the V gene TRBV5-5; no reliable D call. The CDR3 is 12 amino acids. Germline CDR1 SGHKS, CDR2 YYEKEE (reference sequence). The V end was cut by 0 bases, the J end by 9 bases, with 7 bases between. The CDR3 nucleotides read TGTGCCAGCAGCTTGGCCGGGTTTGAGCAGTTCTTC. Translation gives CASSLAGFEQFF.

The table lists this clone with a few counts. The CDR3 DNA sequence: TGTGCCAGCAGGTCCCCCGAGGGGGCGAAGGGCTATGGCTACACCTTC. This sequence encodes CASRSPEGAKGYGYTF. The chain is built from TRBV28 and TRBJ1-2; TRBD1 aligns across 7 bases. Germline V gives CDR1 MDHEN, CDR2 SYDVKM. J lost 4 bases, V lost 6 bases, and 14 bases had no gene match. The CDR3 is 16 residues long.

The chain couples TRBV6-1 to TRBJ2-7; 11 positions match TRBD2. The V segment lost 1 base and the J segment 2 bases; nucleotides outside the gene matches: 4. CDR3 length equals 16 residues. Germline CDR1 MNHNS, CDR2 SASEGT. Here the CDR3 DNA reads TGTGCCAGCAGTGAAGTGACTAGCGGGACCCCCTACGAGCAGTACTTC. Encoded protein: CASSEVTSGTPYEQYF.

The V gene is TRBV6-4, the J gene TRBJ1-1; no firm D call. CDR1 is MRHNA and CDR2 is SNTAGT in the germline V gene. V gave up 3 bases and J gave up 2 bases, with 7 bases separating them. This CDR3 contains 13 residues. The CDR3 region is CASSETANTEAFF. The CDR3 nucleotides are TGTGCCAGCAGTGAAACAGCCAACACTGAAGCTTTCTTT.

The chain has TRBV19 and TRBJ2-2; D is possibly TRBD1 (6 bases). With 3 bases removed from V and 4 bases from J, the gap between germline ends came to 12 bases. Per germline, CDR1 LNHDA and CDR2 SQIVND (reference sequence). CDR3 length equals 15 residues. The DNA for the CDR3 is TGTGCCAGTAGTATGGTCGGACAGTCCACCGGGGAGCTGTTTTTT. It encodes CASSMVGQSTGELFF.

This chain joins TRBV28 and TRBJ2-7, with TRBD1 matching over 9 bases. This CDR3 spans 13 amino acids. V trimming: 7 bases; J trimming: 4 bases; junction bases outside the gene matches: 5. Per the germline V gene, CDR1 is MDHEN and CDR2 is SYDVKM. The CDR3 DNA follows: TGTGCCAGCAATACAGGGGGCGTTTACGAGCAGTACTTC. It translates to CASNTGGVYEQYF.

The chain carries TRBV11-2 and TRBJ2-7; 9 nucleotides align to TRBD2. The CDR3 is made up of 15 amino acids. After removal of 6 bases from V and 4 bases from J, the junction contained 10 bases not matched to a gene. Germline CDR1 and CDR2: SGHAT and FQNNGV. CDR3: CASSKDSGGWYEQYF. The CDR3, as DNA: TGTGCCAGCAGTAAAGATAGCGGGGGTTGGTACGAGCAGTACTTC.

The rearrangement joins TRBV29-1 to TRBJ2-1; TRBD2 matches at 8 bases. The CDR3 totals 12 residues. From germline, CDR1 is SQVTM and CDR2 ANQGSEA. Trimming took 3 bases from V and 12 from J; bases not matched to a gene: 7. The CDR3 nucleotides read TGCAGCGTTGAGGGCGGGGGGCGGTTGCAGTTCTTC. It specifies CSVEGGGRLQFF.

The table lists this clone with a count of one. The V and J genes are TRBV10-1 and TRBJ1-6, with D tentatively TRBD1 (5 bases). V lost 10 bases, J lost 18 bases, and 19 bases lay in between. The CDR3 is 11 amino acids. Germline V gene data show CDR1 as WNHNN and CDR2 as SYGVQD (reference sequence). The CDR3 DNA is TGCGCCACCCTCTTCCAACAGGACCGCCACTTT. Its protein is CATLFQQDRHF.

Written as DNA, the CDR3 is TGTGCCAGCAGCTGGGACTCGGGGGGTCAGAGCTCTGGAAACACCATATATTTT. It yields the protein CASSWDSGGQSSGNTIYF. The genes are TRBV5-5 and TRBJ1-3; TRBD1 might be the D (5 bases). The CDR3 length is 18 residues. Germline V gene data show CDR1 as SGHKS and CDR2 as YYEKEE (reference sequence). Trimming cost V 3 bases and J 0 bases, with 19 bases left between them.

The chain combines TRBV6-4 with TRBJ2-3; 11 positions agree with TRBD2. V lost 0 bases, J lost 0 bases, and 5 bases stayed unmatched. This CDR3 has 18 residues. Germline V gene data show CDR1 as MRHNA and CDR2 as SNTAGT. CDR3 residues: CASSDSSGRAPSTDTQYF. DNA for the CDR3: TGTGCCAGCAGTGACTCTAGCGGGAGGGCCCCAAGCACAGATACGCAGTATTTT.